This T cell receptor beta chain was profiled in a study of cytomegalovirus exposure and HLA in healthy donors (dated by TCRdb to the late 2010s). Regarding the study in general: The 650 to 750 repertoires of the first cohort and the approximately 130 validation repertoires were produced on the same platform, according to a later analysis. The aim of the study was to test whether cataloging public T cell receptors could identify signatures of past pathogen exposure. A separate validation cohort of approximately 120 different subjects was used in addition to the roughly 670-subject first cohort. To predict cytomegalovirus infection status, the study brought together high-throughput TCR immunosequencing, statistical association of individual TCRs with disease status, and machine learning.

Donors formed part of the validation cohort, which comprised 95 to 150 subjects and was distinct from the first cohort of under 800 subjects. The germline V gene specifies SGHAT as CDR1 and FQNNGV as CDR2. The CDR3 runs 17 amino acids, cysteine and phenylalanine included. This entry keeps only the CDR3 DNA: 51 bases, framed from base 1. V gives up 1 base and J gives up 5 bases, and the segment between their germline ends measures 18 bases. Results and caveats for the whole study, not just this receptor: The study gave a list of 150 to 200 TCR beta chains associated with cytomegalovirus. A later analysis found that TCRs clustered in the first cohort also tended to co-occur in the 120 or so validation repertoires, with about 94% of cluster scores above 0. The authors suggested that the approach could potentially be extended to other disease states and immunological phenotypes. Most TCR sequences were observed very rarely across donors, whereas some public TCRs were present in many individuals. Cytomegalovirus status was reported to be diagnosed by the classifier with high specificity and sensitivity in both the original and validation cohorts. A later analysis had no HLA typing for the validation cohort, so co-occurrence there was scored across all 130 or so repertoires. A few of the identified cytomegalovirus-associated TCR beta chains were confirmed in vitro to be specific for cytomegalovirus antigens.

The library was made by the immunoSEQ multiplex PCR assay. Concerning the study's data processing: To diagnose cytomegalovirus status from the catalog of TCR beta chain sequences, a statistical classification framework was built. The clones in this table, taken by TCRdb from immuneACCESS, are in-frame only. Not every clone is retained; where verified, under half of the shortfall comes from an unresolved V gene, and the cause of the rest is unknown. V and J calls and clone size follow that table, whereas D and trimming were derived from the DNA. This sample holds 65,000 to 90,000 clones; around 90% were observed only once. The ten top clones hold around 4% of the sample. In regard to this clone: There is no known antigen for this receptor. No much larger clone is present one base from it, and per-base qualities are unavailable.

Sequencing used PBMCs. The chain uses TRBV11-2 and TRBJ1-3, with the D gene call left open. The TCR originated in a woman aged 18 to 35 in good health and CMV-seropositive. Here the CDR3 is given as CASSLGYGGFNRNTIYF. The DNA sequence is given as TGTGCCAGCAGCTTAGGATATGGAGGCTTTAACCGAAACACCATATATTTT.